A selection of T cell receptor beta chains follows, all from one sample in a study of blood T cell repertoires in COVID-19. The table came from immunoSEQ multiplex PCR; TCRdb's copy has only in-frame clones and leaves some out. This table holds some 180,000 clones, around 87% found once. Sequences were obtained from PBMCs or T cells enriched from blood (not recorded which). These receptors originate from a woman aged 40 to 49 in a cohort exposed to, infected with or recovered from COVID-19 (not recorded which). Both conserved end residues are trimmed from each CDR3.

ASSPDRGEAEAF,TRBV11-2,TRBJ1-1,12
ASSLGGGPDTQY,TRBV11-2,TRBJ2-3,12
ASSTGTGNTIY,TRBV7-9,TRBJ1-3,11
ASSESPNNYEQY,TRBV10-2,TRBJ2-7,12
ASSPSLDSSSHYGYT,TRBV18,TRBJ1-2,15
ASTRTGGGDTQY,TRBV6-5,TRBJ2-3,12
ASSGTGPGNTIY,TRBV5-1,TRBJ1-3,12
AWRQGTYNSPLH,TRBV30,TRBJ1-6,12
ASSQDQARGQDTNYGYT,TRBV4-3,TRBJ1-2,17
ASSFDRGVDEQF,TRBV7-2,TRBJ2-1,12
ASSLTIGGDEQY,TRBV11-2,TRBJ2-7,12
ASSPRERAFSEQF,TRBV4-3,TRBJ2-1,13
ASSELHYATGDRVNTEAF,TRBV6-4,TRBJ1-1,18
ASSVGAGINEQY,TRBV9,TRBJ2-7,12
ASSERASGMGNEQF,TRBV10-1,TRBJ2-1,14
ASSYSISGSKNEQF,TRBV6-2/TRBV6-3,TRBJ2-1,14
ASSPTGGVTGELF,TRBV9,TRBJ2-2,13
ASSVPGLQETQY,TRBV9,TRBJ2-5,12
ASSEAPGFVGGYT,TRBV2,TRBJ1-2,13
ASSLKDSASYEQY,TRBV4-1,TRBJ2-7,13
ASRIGTGERLRYGYT,TRBV19,TRBJ1-2,15
ASQGSDPSYGYT,TRBV3-1/TRBV3-2,TRBJ1-2,12
ASSPGLAGGPSSYNEQF,TRBV9,TRBJ2-1,17
ASSFWGGSQPQH,TRBV5-4,TRBJ1-5,12
ASSVNSLYSPYEQY,TRBV2,TRBJ2-7,14
ASSGGDLAQNYEQY,TRBV5-4,TRBJ2-7,14
ASSQDRASGSLEQF,TRBV3-1/TRBV3-2,TRBJ2-1,14
ASRADQGAETQY,TRBV7-7,TRBJ2-5,12
ASRTGTLGTSGGFYEQY,TRBV5-1,TRBJ2-7,17
ASSRKRLAGVGEGSTDTQY,TRBV7-6,TRBJ2-3,19
SASWASGSSYEQY,TRBV20-1,TRBJ2-7,13
ASSLGRQGISTDTQY,TRBV7-9,TRBJ2-3,15
ASSLPRAGNTIY,TRBV28,TRBJ1-3,12
ASSLAPSGQPYFMNTEAF,TRBV5-1,TRBJ1-1,18
ASGEQGSEQF,TRBV21-1,TRBJ2-1,10
ASVRESGNQPQH,TRBV2,TRBJ1-5,12
ASSPLGQGDSYEQY,TRBV2,TRBJ2-7,14
ASSPHPGLDYNEQF,TRBV4-1,TRBJ2-1,14
AGTGGSCSYEQY,TRBV27,TRBJ2-7,12
ASSHRAGLYEQY,TRBV14,TRBJ2-7,12
ASSYRTSGANVLT,TRBV5-1,TRBJ2-6,13
ASSPEGGRNQPQH,TRBV7-9,TRBJ1-5,13
ASSMRRVSEPQH,TRBV19,TRBJ1-5,12
ASSVGRQEAF,TRBV9,TRBJ1-1,10
ASSRLALLGETQY,TRBV6-2/TRBV6-3,TRBJ2-5,13
ASSSTGPRETQY,TRBV7-2,TRBJ2-5,12